The next 19 T cell receptor beta chains were all read from a single sample in a study of blood T cell repertoires in COVID-19. Clones were sequenced by immunoSEQ multiplex PCR, and TCRdb holds only the in-frame ones, with some missing. The repertoire holds approximately 260,000 clones, with roughly 90% as singletons. The sequenced sample was PBMCs or T cells enriched from blood (not recorded which). These TCRs come from a woman aged 25 to 39 with acute COVID-19.

A single count supports this clone. V gene TRBV30 combines with J gene TRBJ1-3, with unresolved D. The germline CDR1 and CDR2 sequences are GTSNPN and SVGIG (reference sequence). Trimming shortened V by 1 base and J by 7 bases, and 20 bases separated the two germline ends. CDR3 length equals 16 residues. CDR3 in amino acids: CAWSAHRGPGGNTIYF. The CDR3 DNA is TGTGCCTGGAGTGCCCACAGAGGCCCCGGAGGCAACACCATATATTTT.

The chain employs TRBV6-5 and TRBJ2-6; D is perhaps TRBD1 (6 bases). This CDR3 comprises 15 residues. Trimming took off 6 bases at V and 2 bases at J, with 11 bases between the two ends. Germline loops: CDR1 MNHEY, CDR2 SVGAGI. The CDR3 DNA is TGTGCCAGCAGCCAGACAGGAGCTGGGGCCAACGTCCTGACTTTC. Its translation is CASSQTGAGANVLTF.

The chain is built from TRBV5-4 and TRBJ2-5; 8 bases are shared with TRBD2. The length of the CDR3 is 13 residues. The V and J ends lost 4 bases and 5 bases, in that order; junction bases with no gene match: 4. Looked up from germline, CDR1 is SGHNT and CDR2 is YYREEE (reference sequence). CDR3 coding DNA: TGTGCCAGCAGCCCGGGACTAGAGGAGACCCAGTACTTC. It yields the protein CASSPGLEETQYF.

The chain joins TRBV4-1 to TRBJ2-7; D may be TRBD1 (6 bases). The CDR3 sequence is 15 residues long. The germline V and J ends were trimmed by 0 bases and 6 bases, with 15 bases remaining between them. The germline V gene has CDR1 MGHRA and CDR2 YSYEKL. The CDR3: CASSQELTRGGEQYF. CDR3 in DNA: TGCGCCAGCAGCCAAGAGCTTACTCGAGGGGGCGAGCAGTACTTC.

The gene calls are TRBV6-5 and TRBJ1-5, with TRBD1 identical over 7 bases. The V gene end was trimmed by 7 bases and the J gene end by 0 bases; junction bases not matched to a gene: 6. Germline V CDR1 and CDR2: MNHEY, SVGAGI. The CDR3 extends over 15 amino acids. CDR3 amino acids: CASKGQSYSNQPQHF. Here the CDR3 DNA reads TGTGCCAGCAAGGGACAGAGTTATAGCAATCAGCCCCAGCATTTT.

The chain combines TRBV6-5 with TRBJ2-7; 9 positions agree with TRBD1. V lost 6 bases and J lost 4; bases outside the gene matches: 7. The CDR3 runs 14 residues. Germline V CDR1 and CDR2: MNHEY, SVGAGI. CDR3 sequence (DNA): TGTGCCAGCAGGTCCGGACAGGGGACTTACGAGCAGTACTTC. Its translation is CASRSGQGTYEQYF.

Here the CDR3 DNA reads TGTGCCAGCAGTTTAGGAGGGTCCACTGAAGCTTTCTTT. Translation: CASSLGGSTEAFF. The rearrangement joins TRBV28 to TRBJ1-1, with unresolved D. The V gene's germline CDR1 is MDHEN and CDR2 SYDVKM. With 2 bases removed from V and 4 bases from J, the gap between germline ends came to 8 bases. CDR3 length: 13 residues. Drawing the rest from reference TRBV28 and TRBJ1-1, the complete variable domain is DVKVTQSSRYLVKRTGEKVFLECVQDMDHENMFWYRQDPGLGLRLIYFSYDVKMKEKGDIPEGYSVSREKKERFSLILESASTNQTSMYLCASSLGGSTEAFFGQGTRLTVV.

This rearrangement joins TRBV6-2 or TRBV6-3 to TRBJ2-7, with TRBD2 identical over 11 bases. V lost 7 bases, J lost 2 bases, and 10 bases stayed unmatched. The CDR3 extends over 16 amino acids. Germline values: CDR1 MNHEY, CDR2 SVGEGT. This CDR3 reads CASTPAGTSGTYEQYF. DNA for the CDR3: TGTGCCAGCACCCCCGCTGGGACTAGCGGCACCTACGAGCAGTACTTC.

This clone was found once. The chain carries TRBV4-1 and TRBJ2-3; 9 nucleotides agree with TRBD2. V was clipped by 0 bases and J by 3 bases; unmatched bases: 4. The CDR3 runs to 16 residues. Per germline, CDR1 MGHRA and CDR2 YSYEKL. CDR3 nucleotide sequence: TGCGCCAGCAGCCAAGATAGCGGGAGAATTACAGATACGCAGTATTTT. Its translation is CASSQDSGRITDTQYF.

The rearrangement joins TRBV28 to TRBJ1-4; 11 bases are a match to TRBD1. After removal of 6 bases from V and 7 bases from J, the junction contained 7 bases not matched to a gene. The CDR3 is 15 amino acids. Germline V CDR1 and CDR2: MDHEN, SYDVKM. CDR3 loop: CASRSGTGGGEKLFF. CDR3 DNA: TGTGCCAGCAGGTCCGGGACAGGGGGGGGTGAAAAACTGTTTTTT.

The chain employs TRBV4-1 and TRBJ2-3, with 9 bases identical to TRBD1. Germline V gives CDR1 MGHRA, CDR2 YSYEKL. V lost 3 bases and J lost 3; bases outside the gene matches: 4. The CDR3 length is 15 residues. CDR3 region: CASSHWTGATDTQYF. CDR3 nucleotides: TGCGCCAGCAGCCACTGGACAGGGGCGACAGATACGCAGTATTTT.

The sample holds a few counts of this clone. This rearrangement joins TRBV2 to TRBJ2-1; 7 bases align to TRBD1. The J segment lost 8 bases and the V segment lost 6 bases, leaving 10 bases of the junction unmatched. CDR3 size: 14 residues. Germline V gene lookup returns CDR1 SNHLY and CDR2 FYNNEI. The CDR3 DNA reads as TGTGCCAGCAGAGCGACAGGGAACTGGGATGAGCAGTTCTTC. This translates into CASRATGNWDEQFF.

This rearrangement joins TRBV10-2 to TRBJ1-1, with D maybe TRBD1 (5 bases). V was pared by 8 bases and J by 1 base, with 11 bases between. CDR1 is WSHSY, CDR2 SAAADI, per germline. CDR3 length: 13 amino acids. The CDR3 region is CASGGGSNTEAFF. The CDR3 bases are TGCGCCAGCGGGGGGGGATCGAACACTGAAGCTTTCTTT.

The chain employs TRBV7-9 and TRBJ2-3, with 7 bases that match TRBD1. Trimming cost V 4 bases and J 4 bases; bases outside gene matches: 5. Germline values: CDR1 SEHNR, CDR2 FQNEAQ (reference sequence). The CDR3 is 14 residues long. CDR3 protein: CASSWTGLADTQYF. CDR3 coding DNA: TGTGCCAGCAGCTGGACAGGTCTGGCAGATACGCAGTATTTT.

This clone appeared a few times. The rearrangement uses TRBV5-1 and TRBJ1-1; possibly TRBD1 for D (5 bases). This CDR3 has 15 residues. Germline V gene lookup returns CDR1 SGHRS and CDR2 YFSETQ. V was clipped by 4 bases and J by 0 bases, with 13 bases between them. CDR3 sequence (DNA): TGCGCCAGCAGCCACTCCACAGGTATGAACACTGAAGCTTTCTTT. Amino acids: CASSHSTGMNTEAFF.

The chain carries TRBV5-4 and TRBJ1-2; tentative D call: TRBD1 (5 bases). This CDR3 region has 16 residues. V lost 0 bases and J 2 bases, leaving 14 bases between the germline ends. Looked up from germline, CDR1 is SGHNT and CDR2 is YYREEE (reference sequence). The CDR3 DNA follows: TGTGCCAGCAGCTTGGGGCAGGGCATGGGAAACTATGGCTACACCTTC. It yields the protein CASSLGQGMGNYGYTF.

The J gene is TRBJ1-2, the V gene TRBV28; 7 bases fit TRBD1. The CDR3 contains 16 residues. Trimming took 5 bases from V and 2 from J; bases not matched to a gene: 11. Germline V gene lookup returns CDR1 MDHEN and CDR2 SYDVKM. The CDR3 reads CASSPPGQRGNYGYTF. The DNA of the CDR3 is TGTGCCAGCAGTCCCCCGGGACAGAGAGGAAACTATGGCTACACCTTC.

The V call is TRBV29-1, the J call TRBJ1-2; 8 bases align to TRBD1. V lost 2 bases to trimming and J lost 6 bases; unmatched junction nucleotides: 11. The CDR3 is made up of 15 amino acids. From germline, CDR1 is SQVTM and CDR2 ANQGSEA. CDR3 nucleotide sequence: TGCAGCGTTGAAAGGGGGTCAGGGGGCGCCGATGGCTACACCTTC. This sequence encodes CSVERGSGGADGYTF.

The genes are TRBV7-9 and TRBJ1-4; D is perhaps TRBD1 (6 bases). Per germline, CDR1 SEHNR and CDR2 FQNEAQ (reference sequence). V was pared by 2 bases and J by 2 bases, with 12 bases between. The CDR3 consists of 16 residues. Written as DNA, the CDR3 is TGTGCCAGCAGCTTAACTAGAGGACAGACTAATGAAAAACTGTTTTTT. It yields the protein CASSLTRGQTNEKLFF. Using reference TRBV7-9 and TRBJ1-4 for the parts outside the CDR3, the full variable domain is DTGVSQNPRHKITKRGQNVTFRCDPISEHNRLYWYRQTLGQGPEFLTYFQNEAQLEKSRLLSDRFSAERPKGSFSTLEIQRTEQGDSAMYLCASSLTRGQTNEKLFFGSGTQLSVL.